This entry lists 16 T cell receptor beta chains sequenced from one sample in a study of blood T cell repertoires in COVID-19. This table comes from immunoSEQ multiplex PCR, and its TCRdb copy is limited to in-frame clones, with some not included. The table has 90,000 to 100,000 clones, around 90% seen once. The sequenced material came from peripheral blood. The receptors originated from a woman aged 55-69 years with COVID-19, enrolled during active disease.

With respect to this clone: The same CDR3 is also encoded by other DNA sequences in this sample. Written as DNA, the CDR3 is TGTGCCTGGAGTGTCAGGGACAATCAGCCCCAGCATTTT. Encoded protein: CAWSVRDNQPQHF. The V gene is TRBV30, the J gene TRBJ1-5, with D maybe TRBD1 (5 bases). In germline, CDR1 is GTSNPN, CDR2 SVGIG (reference sequence). The CDR3 contains 13 residues. V lost 0 bases to trimming and J lost 3 bases, with 6 bases between them.

V gene TRBV5-1 combines with J gene TRBJ2-1; TRBD2 matches at 9 bases. Germline V gene sequence: CDR1 SGHRS, CDR2 YFSETQ. V shed 0 bases, J shed 7 bases, and the junction held 8 bases outside the gene matches. The CDR3 length is 16 residues. Written as DNA, the CDR3 is TGCGCCAGCAGCTTGGCCTTAGCGGGGGACCCGAATGAGCAGTTCTTC. Translating it yields CASSLALAGDPNEQFF.

This clone was observed a handful of times. The V and J genes are TRBV5-6 and TRBJ1-5; no firm D call. Germline V gives CDR1 SGHDT, CDR2 YYEEEE. The V end was cut by 0 bases, the J end by 0 bases, with 7 bases between. The CDR3 spans 15 residues. The CDR3 loop is CASSLGALSNQPQHF. CDR3 bases: TGTGCCAGCAGCTTGGGAGCGCTTAGCAATCAGCCCCAGCATTTT.

The chain uses TRBV2 and TRBJ2-1; TRBD2 agrees at 14 bases. Germline CDR1 SNHLY, CDR2 FYNNEI. This CDR3 comprises 18 residues. With V trimmed by 7 bases and J by 12 bases, 20 bases remained unmatched. CDR3 bases: TGTGCCAGCAATCCTCACCAGACTAGCGGGGGGGCCGGGAATTGGCAGTTCTTC. Translation gives CASNPHQTSGGAGNWQFF.

The V gene is TRBV7-2, the J gene TRBJ2-3, with TRBD2 matching 12 bases. The CDR3 contains 18 residues. Trimming removed 2 bases from V and 0 bases from J; junction bases left unmatched: 6. Looked up from germline, CDR1 is SGHTA and CDR2 is FQGNSA. The CDR3 DNA follows: TGTGCCAGCAGCTTATTCTCCGGGACTAGCGGGAGCACAGATACGCAGTATTTT. Translating gives CASSLFSGTSGSTDTQYF.

This clone was seen a handful of times. CDR3 residues: CASSAEQGSDSPLHF. The CDR3 coding sequence is TGTGCCAGCAGTGCGGAACAGGGTTCGGATTCACCCCTCCACTTT. This rearrangement joins TRBV2 to TRBJ1-6; perhaps TRBD1 as D (6 bases). Germline-derived CDR1 and CDR2 are SNHLY and FYNNEI. V lost 4 bases to trimming and J lost 8 bases, with 15 bases between them. The CDR3 is 15 amino acids.

In nucleotides, the CDR3 is TGTGCCAGCAGCTTAGCCCAGGGGGCACATCAGCCCCAGCATTTT. Its translation: CASSLAQGAHQPQHF. The chain combines TRBV7-9 with TRBJ1-5; 8 nucleotides line up with TRBD1. Germline V gene sequence: CDR1 SEHNR, CDR2 FQNEAQ (reference sequence). CDR3 length: 15 amino acids. The ends lost 0 bases at V and 5 bases at J; junction bases unmatched: 3.

About this clone: Relative to the germline gene, one junction end is altered; a read error may explain this. The CDR3 sequence: CASSLASIRGIPSGANVLIF. The CDR3 nucleotides are TGCGCCAGCAGCTTGGCGTCTATCAGGGGCATTCCCTCTGGGGCCAACGTCCTGATTTTC. This rearrangement joins TRBV5-1 to TRBJ2-6; maybe TRBD1 (6 bases). Germline V gene sequence: CDR1 SGHRS, CDR2 YFSETQ. The CDR3 totals 20 residues.

The V gene is TRBV2, the J gene TRBJ2-5; D is ambiguous. Trimming pared 4 bases from V and 3 bases from J, leaving 9 bases between. The germline gives CDR1 SNHLY, CDR2 FYNNEI. This CDR3 is built from 13 residues. CDR3 in amino acids: CASSVMGKETQYF. CDR3 DNA: TGTGCCAGCAGTGTGATGGGCAAAGAGACCCAGTACTTC.

This clone was seen a few times. V and J are TRBV19 and TRBJ2-7, with 10 bases that match TRBD1. The CDR3 sequence is 16 residues long. Trimming took 4 bases from V and 4 from J; bases not matched to a gene: 10. Germline loops: CDR1 LNHDA, CDR2 SQIVND (reference sequence). The CDR3, as DNA: TGTGCCAGTAGTAAGGGGACGGGACAGGGGACGTACGAGCAGTACTTC. It is translated as CASSKGTGQGTYEQYF.

This chain uses TRBV9 with TRBJ1-3, with D perhaps TRBD1 (5 bases). Germline-derived CDR1 and CDR2 are SGDLS and YYNGEE. Trimming stripped 4 bases from V and 1 base from J, with 9 bases between. The length of the CDR3 is 14 residues. The CDR3, as DNA: TGTGCCAGCAGCCCCGGGGGTTCTGGAAACACCATATATTTT. Translating it yields CASSPGGSGNTIYF. Full variable domain (rest looked up from reference TRBV9 and TRBJ1-3): DSGVTQTPKHLITATGQRVTLRCSPRSGDLSVYWYQQSLDQGLQFLIQYYNGEERAKGNILERFSAQQFPDLHSELNLSSLELGDSALYFCASSPGGSGNTIYFGEGSWLTVV.

Concerning this clone itself: Since the CDR3 does not end with the conserved phenylalanine or tryptophan, this likely comes from a read error. The limits of the CDR3 on the DNA are not certain, so only TCRdb's listed CDR3 is given. This chain connects TRBV6-5 to TRBJ1-6; no DNA check was done on the table's D call, TRBD1. Germline V gene sequence: CDR1 MNHEY, CDR2 SVGAGI. The CDR3 is 11 residues long, ends included. CDR3 region: CASSRTTGTRV.

Details on this clone: Different DNA sequences within this sample yield the same CDR3. The chain recombines TRBV6-5 with TRBJ2-3, with no clear D. CDR3 length equals 13 residues. Trimming took 2 bases from V and 3 from J, leaving 6 bases between them. Germline V gene sequence: CDR1 MNHEY, CDR2 SVGAGI. CDR3 in DNA: TGTGCCAGCAGTTACCCGTCGACAGATACGCAGTATTTT. Its translation is CASSYPSTDTQYF.

The chain has TRBV15 and TRBJ2-1, with 16 bases fitting TRBD2. V was pared by 1 base and J by 4 bases, with 13 bases of the junction left unmatched. Looked up from germline, CDR1 is LNHNV and CDR2 is YYDKDF (reference sequence). The CDR3 is made up of 21 amino acids. CDR3 loop: CATSRASGLAGGEVRYNEQFF. The CDR3 region has the DNA TGTGCCACCAGCAGAGCATCGGGACTAGCGGGGGGGGAGGTACGGTACAATGAGCAGTTCTTC.

V is TRBV12-3 or TRBV12-4 and J is TRBJ1-6; D is uncertain. The V end lost 5 bases, the J end lost 9 bases, and 11 bases lay between the germline ends. The CDR3 has 13 residues. Written as DNA, the CDR3 is TGTGCCAGCAGTCCGACCCCGGGTTCACCCCTCCACTTT. Protein sequence: CASSPTPGSPLHF.

V and J are TRBV7-2 and TRBJ2-5, with D perhaps TRBD1 (5 bases). CDR3 length: 14 residues. V gave up 5 bases and J gave up 0 bases, with 10 bases separating them. Per the germline V gene, CDR1 is SGHTA and CDR2 is FQGNSA. CDR3 in DNA: TGTGCCAGCAGCGCCGCAGGGTACCAAGAGACCCAGTACTTC. It yields the protein CASSAAGYQETQYF.